The 15 T cell receptor beta chains below all came from one sample that was sequenced in a study of beta chain features in type 1 diabetes. Study-level results: Shortening that was moderate but significant affected the TCRB CDR3s of Type 1 diabetes patients in all four CD4+ subsets.

Their recognized antigens are unknown. Of the isolated RNA, all was reverse transcribed, and so the sequenced material was expressed TCRB transcripts. Clones were sequenced by immunoSEQ multiplex PCR, and TCRdb holds only the in-frame ones, with some missing. Of hundreds of thousands of clones in the sample, approximately 16% were seen once. Sequenced input: naive CD4+ T cells from blood. Receptor source: a man younger than 35 with type 1 diabetes.

The chain is built from TRBV7-2 and TRBJ2-5, with 11 positions matching TRBD2. This CDR3 is built from 17 residues. CDR1 SGHTA and CDR2 FQGNSA come from the germline V gene. V shed 2 bases, J shed 5 bases, and the junction held 10 bases outside the gene matches. CDR3 region: CASSLSKLAGVVETQYF. The CDR3, as DNA: TGTGCCAGCAGCTTAAGTAAACTAGCGGGAGTAGTGGAGACCCAGTACTTC.

The sample holds a few counts of this clone. V and J are TRBV4-2 and TRBJ1-2; D may be TRBD1 (6 bases). Trimming stripped 0 bases from V and 7 bases from J, with 18 bases between. This CDR3 region has 16 residues. Germline CDR1 reads LGHNA; CDR2 reads YNFKEQ. The CDR3 protein is CASSQDHPGARAGYTF. The CDR3 DNA reads TGTGCCAGCAGCCAAGATCACCCAGGGGCCAGGGCTGGCTACACCTTC.

The chain has TRBV9 and TRBJ2-1; 8 positions agree with TRBD2. This CDR3 contains 16 residues. CDR1 and CDR2 (germline): SGDLS, YYNGEE. V dropped 1 base and J dropped 4; count of bases not matched to a gene: 7. This CDR3 is CASSVSGGPMYNEQFF. CDR3 nucleotides: TGTGCCAGCAGCGTATCGGGAGGGCCGATGTACAATGAGCAGTTCTTC.

This rearrangement joins TRBV7-2 to TRBJ2-3, with 13 bases matching TRBD2. CDR1 SGHTA and CDR2 FQGNSA come from the germline V gene. V was pared by 5 bases and J by 4 bases, with 6 bases of the junction left unmatched. This CDR3 has 16 residues. The CDR3 DNA is TGTGCCAGCAGCCCGACTAGCGGGGGGCGGGCAGATACGCAGTATTTT. Translation: CASSPTSGGRADTQYF.

The chain uses TRBV5-4 and TRBJ2-7; 12 nucleotides agree with TRBD2. The CDR3 length is 15 residues. With V trimmed by 4 bases and J by 3 bases, 5 bases remained unmatched. The germline V gene encodes CDR1 SGHNT and CDR2 YYREEE (reference sequence). DNA of the CDR3: TGTGCCAGCAGCAGACCGACTAGCGGGAGCTACGAGCAGTACTTC. Protein: CASSRPTSGSYEQYF. The variable domain in full, completed from reference TRBV5-4 and TRBJ2-7, reads ETGVTQSPTHLIKTRGQQVTLRCSSQSGHNTVSWYQQALGQGPQFIFQYYREEENGRGNFPPRFSGLQFPNYSSELNVNALELDDSALYLCASSRPTSGSYEQYFGPGTRLTVT.

In this sample, this clone turned up a few times. The chain uses TRBV2 and TRBJ1-2; D possibly corresponds to TRBD1 (5 bases). Germline V lookup: CDR1 SNHLY, CDR2 FYNNEI. V gave up 6 bases and J gave up 5 bases, with 10 bases separating them. This CDR3 contains 12 residues. CDR3 amino acids: CASRGVGYGYTF. The CDR3 DNA is TGTGCCAGCAGAGGGGTTGGTTATGGCTACACCTTC.

This clone was seen a handful of times. V usage is TRBV7-9 and J usage is TRBJ2-7, with unresolved D. The CDR3 is 14 amino acids. The V and J ends lost 1 base and 0 bases respectively, with 7 bases between them. The germline V gene has CDR1 SEHNR and CDR2 FQNEAQ (reference sequence). CDR3 sequence (DNA): TGTGCCAGCAGCTTAGACAGCAGCTCCTACGAGCAGTACTTC. Its protein product is CASSLDSSSYEQYF.

This clone was counted between two and nine times. The V gene is TRBV7-9, the J gene TRBJ2-3; 10 nucleotides line up with TRBD1. The germline gives CDR1 SEHNR, CDR2 FQNEAQ (reference sequence). J gave up 3 bases and V 5 bases, and 5 bases lay outside the gene matches. The CDR3 length is 15 residues. The CDR3 DNA follows: TGTGCCAGCAGCACGGACAGGGGGTGGACAGATACGCAGTATTTT. The encoded protein is CASSTDRGWTDTQYF.

The chain recombines TRBV18 with TRBJ2-1, with 10 bases that match TRBD2. Germline-derived CDR1 and CDR2 are KGHSH and LQKENI. Germline trimming cut 3 bases from V and 3 bases from J; bases unmatched to any gene: 2. The CDR3 covers 15 residues. CDR3 bases: TGTGCCAGCTCACCCGGGACTAGCGACTACAATGAGCAGTTCTTC. This encodes CASSPGTSDYNEQFF.

The chain uses TRBV5-1 and TRBJ1-1; no firm D call. This CDR3 region has 13 residues. Germline V CDR1 and CDR2: SGHRS, YFSETQ. V was cut by 4 bases and J by 0 bases, with 7 bases left in between. The CDR3 nucleotides are TGCGCCAGCAGCGCGGATATGAACACTGAAGCTTTCTTT. Translation gives CASSADMNTEAFF.

The V gene is TRBV4-1, the J gene TRBJ1-4; D might be TRBD1 (5 bases). Germline V gives CDR1 MGHRA, CDR2 YSYEKL. This CDR3 comprises 18 residues. Trimming removed 4 bases from V and 5 bases from J, with 23 bases in between. CDR3 region: CASSPVVTAKRVNEKLFF. The CDR3 DNA sequence: TGCGCCAGCAGCCCCGTAGTGACAGCGAAGAGAGTAAATGAAAAACTGTTTTTT.

Only a few counts were recorded for this clone. This chain joins TRBV10-3 and TRBJ2-2; 10 bases are shared with TRBD1. The CDR3 loop spans 17 amino acids. J lost 1 base, V lost 0 bases, and 2 bases had no gene match. Per germline, CDR1 ENHRY and CDR2 SYGVKD. The CDR3: CAISESRTGGNTGELFF. DNA for the CDR3: TGTGCCATCAGTGAGTCGAGGACAGGGGGGAACACCGGGGAGCTGTTTTTT.

This clone was observed a few times. This chain links TRBV19 with TRBJ2-5; the D is unclear. Germline V gene sequence: CDR1 LNHDA, CDR2 SQIVND (reference sequence). V was clipped by 3 bases and J by 7 bases, with 12 bases between them. The CDR3 consists of 13 residues. CDR3 in DNA: TGTGCCAGTAGTATCCCTGGATCAGGGACCCAGTACTTC. Amino acid sequence: CASSIPGSGTQYF.

This chain connects TRBV7-2 to TRBJ2-5; D ambiguous. Germline V gives CDR1 SGHTA, CDR2 FQGNSA. The ends were cut back, 5 bases at V and 1 base at J, with 11 bases in the middle. CDR3 length equals 14 residues. The CDR3 here is CASSTRHTQETQYF. CDR3 nucleotide sequence: TGTGCCAGCAGCACCCGACATACCCAAGAGACCCAGTACTTC.

The V and J genes are TRBV28 and TRBJ2-7; 8 nucleotides align to TRBD1. This CDR3 spans 14 amino acids. The trim removed 5 bases at V and 2 bases at J, leaving 5 bases unmatched. The germline gives CDR1 MDHEN, CDR2 SYDVKM. CDR3 loop: CASSNVQGAYEQYF. The DNA of the CDR3 is TGTGCCAGCAGTAACGTACAGGGGGCCTACGAGCAGTACTTC.